This TCR beta chain was found in a study of beta chain features in type 1 diabetes. Sequencing targeted expressed TCRB transcripts, as all isolated RNA had been reverse transcribed. The assay was immunoSEQ multiplex PCR, and TCRdb's table has in-frame clones only and misses some. The sample has over 100,000 clones, around 15% seen once. This clone has more than one count but fewer than ten. What it recognizes is unknown. Overall study results and limits: Among all four CD4+ subsets, Type 1 diabetes patients had TCRB CDR3s that were moderately but significantly shorter.

CDR3 length equals 16 residues. J was trimmed by 4 bases and V by 1 base; bases with no gene match: 5. Germline CDR1 SGHVS, CDR2 FNYEAQ. Sequenced: central memory CD4+ T cells from blood. This TCR was sampled from a man younger than 45 with type 1 diabetes. This chain uses TRBV7-6 with TRBJ2-5; TRBD1 agrees at 11 bases. The CDR3 bases are TGTGCCAGCAGCTTAGTCGCGGACAGGGGGCGAGAGACCCAGTACTTC. Translated, it gives CASSLVADRGRETQYF.